This T cell receptor (beta chain) was observed in a study of blood T cell repertoires in COVID-19. Germline V gives CDR1 SGHKS, CDR2 YYEKEE (reference sequence). This CDR3 is built from 15 residues. V lost 4 bases and J lost 1, with 14 bases in between. Repertoires were generated with immunoSEQ multiplex PCR, while TCRdb's copy carries only in-frame clones and drops some. The sample has under 350,000 clones, about 89% seen once. The source of this sequence is a man aged 40-50 years with acute or convalescent COVID-19. The chain has TRBV5-5 and TRBJ1-1, with D perhaps TRBD1 (6 bases). The sequenced sample was peripheral blood. The CDR3 loop is CASSGWTVKNTEAFF. CDR3 bases: TGTGCCAGCAGCGGCTGGACAGTGAAGAACACTGAAGCTTTCTTT.